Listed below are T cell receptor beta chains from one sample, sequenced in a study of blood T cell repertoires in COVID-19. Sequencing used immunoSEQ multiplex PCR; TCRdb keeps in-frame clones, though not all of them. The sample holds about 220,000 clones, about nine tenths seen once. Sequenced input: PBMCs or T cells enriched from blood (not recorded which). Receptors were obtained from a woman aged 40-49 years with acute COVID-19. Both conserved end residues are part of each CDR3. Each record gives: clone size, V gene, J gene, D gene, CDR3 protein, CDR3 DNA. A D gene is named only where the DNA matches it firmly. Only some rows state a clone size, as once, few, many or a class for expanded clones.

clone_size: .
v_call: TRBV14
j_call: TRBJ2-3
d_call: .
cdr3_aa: CASSLLGGRGSRDTQYF
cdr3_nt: TGTGCCAGCAGCCTTCTTGGGGGTCGGGGGAGCAGAGATACGCAGTATTTT

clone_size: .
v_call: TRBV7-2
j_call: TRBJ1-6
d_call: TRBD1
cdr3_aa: CASTSRTGVFSYNSPLHF
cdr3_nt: TGTGCCAGCACCTCTCGGACAGGGGTCTTCTCCTATAATTCACCCCTCCACTTT

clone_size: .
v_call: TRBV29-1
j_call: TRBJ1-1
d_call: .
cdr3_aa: CSVVQGNTEAFF
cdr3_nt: TGCAGCGTTGTTCAGGGTAACACTGAAGCTTTCTTT

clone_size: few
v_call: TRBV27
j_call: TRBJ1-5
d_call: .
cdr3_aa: CASSPWSSGNQPQHF
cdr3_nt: TGTGCCAGCAGTCCCTGGAGTTCCGGCAATCAGCCCCAGCATTTT

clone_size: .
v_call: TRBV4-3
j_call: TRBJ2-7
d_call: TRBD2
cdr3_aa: CASSQDSTSAAYEQYF
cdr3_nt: TGCGCCAGCAGCCAAGATTCGACTAGCGCCGCCTACGAGCAGTACTTC

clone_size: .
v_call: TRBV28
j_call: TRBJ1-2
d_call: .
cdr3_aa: CASSLKVRDGYTF
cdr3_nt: TGTGCCAGCAGTTTAAAGGTCAGGGATGGCTACACCTTC

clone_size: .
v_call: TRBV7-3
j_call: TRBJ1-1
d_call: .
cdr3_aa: CASSLTQNTEAFF
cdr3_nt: TGTGCCAGCAGCTTAACTCAGAACACTGAAGCTTTCTTT

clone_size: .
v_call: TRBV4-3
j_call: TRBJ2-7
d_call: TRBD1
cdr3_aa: CASSQARGQSYEQYF
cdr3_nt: TGCGCCAGCAGCCAAGCCAGGGGGCAATCCTACGAGCAGTACTTC

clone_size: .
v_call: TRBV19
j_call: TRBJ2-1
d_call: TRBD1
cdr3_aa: CAVGGDEKFF
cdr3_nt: TGTGCTGTAGGGGGCGACGAGAAGTTCTTC

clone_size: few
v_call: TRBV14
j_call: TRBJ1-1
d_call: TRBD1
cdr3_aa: CASSLNRGQGDTEAFF
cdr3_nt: TGTGCCAGCAGCCTTAACAGGGGGCAGGGTGACACTGAAGCTTTCTTT

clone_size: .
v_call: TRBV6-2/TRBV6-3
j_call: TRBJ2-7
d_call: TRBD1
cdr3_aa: CASSRGTAYEQYF
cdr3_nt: TGTGCCAGCAGTCGAGGGACAGCCTACGAGCAGTACTTC

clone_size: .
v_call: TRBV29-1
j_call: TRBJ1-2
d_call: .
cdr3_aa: CSVPGSGGYTF
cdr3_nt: TGCAGCGTTCCAGGGTCGGGTGGCTACACCTTC

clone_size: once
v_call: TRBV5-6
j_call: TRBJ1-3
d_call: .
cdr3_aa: CASSPQFGNTIYF
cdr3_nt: TGTGCCAGCAGCCCTCAGTTTGGAAACACCATATATTTT

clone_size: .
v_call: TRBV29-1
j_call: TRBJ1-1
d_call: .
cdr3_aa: CSVEDPGNTEAFF
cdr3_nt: TGCAGCGTTGAAGACCCAGGGAACACTGAAGCTTTCTTT

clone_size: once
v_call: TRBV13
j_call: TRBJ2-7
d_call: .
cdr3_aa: CASSSGDRLAYEQYF
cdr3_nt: TGTGCCAGCAGCTCGGGAGATCGGCTTGCCTACGAGCAGTACTTC

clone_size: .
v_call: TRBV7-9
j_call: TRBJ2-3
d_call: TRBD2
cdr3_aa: CASSLGGGALDTQYF
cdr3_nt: TGTGCCAGCAGCTTAGGCGGGGGGGCCTTGGATACGCAGTATTTT

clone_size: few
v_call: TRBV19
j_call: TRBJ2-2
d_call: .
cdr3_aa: CASSIRGNTGTGELFF
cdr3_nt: TGTGCCAGTAGTATCCGGGGGAACACGGGCACCGGGGAGCTGTTTTTT

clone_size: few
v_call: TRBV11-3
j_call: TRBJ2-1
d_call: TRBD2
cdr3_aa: CASSSEGTSGGKSSYNEQFF
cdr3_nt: TGTGCCAGCAGCTCCGAGGGGACTAGCGGGGGGAAGAGCTCCTACAATGAGCAGTTCTTC

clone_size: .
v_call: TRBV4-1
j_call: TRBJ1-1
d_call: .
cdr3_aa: CASSQGPSLNTEAFF
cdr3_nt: TGCGCCAGCAGCCAAGGTCCGTCGTTGAACACTGAAGCTTTCTTT

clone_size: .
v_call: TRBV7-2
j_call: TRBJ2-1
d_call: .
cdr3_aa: CASSFGTGDEQFF
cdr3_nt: TGTGCCAGCAGCTTCGGGACTGGCGATGAGCAGTTCTTC

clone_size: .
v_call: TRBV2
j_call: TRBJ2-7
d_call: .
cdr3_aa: CALEAVGAYEQYF
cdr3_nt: TGTGCCCTTGAGGCGGTAGGAGCCTACGAGCAGTACTTC

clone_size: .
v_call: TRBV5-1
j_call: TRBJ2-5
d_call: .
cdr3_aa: CASSIEETQYF
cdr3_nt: TGCGCCAGCAGCATAGAAGAGACCCAGTACTTC

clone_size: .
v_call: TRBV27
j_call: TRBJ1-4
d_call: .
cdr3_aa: CASGRGQLNEKLFF
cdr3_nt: TGTGCCAGCGGTAGAGGTCAGCTTAATGAAAAACTGTTTTTT

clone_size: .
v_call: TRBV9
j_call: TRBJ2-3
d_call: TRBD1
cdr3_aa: CASSLRPDRGHTDTQYF
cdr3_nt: TGTGCCAGCAGCCTTCGACCGGACAGGGGGCATACAGATACGCAGTATTTT

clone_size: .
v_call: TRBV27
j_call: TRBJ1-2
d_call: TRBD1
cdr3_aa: CASSRQGSILHYGYTF
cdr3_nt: TGTGCCAGCAGTCGACAGGGTTCTATCCTCCACTATGGCTACACCTTC

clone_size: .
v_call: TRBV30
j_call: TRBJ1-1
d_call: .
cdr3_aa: CAWEANGDTEAFF
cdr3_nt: TGTGCCTGGGAGGCAAACGGGGACACTGAAGCTTTCTTT

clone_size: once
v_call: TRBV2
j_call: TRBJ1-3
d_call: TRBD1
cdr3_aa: CASSEDRGRGNTIYF
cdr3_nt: TGTGCCAGCAGTGAAGACAGGGGGCGAGGAAACACCATATATTTT